This record covers a single T cell receptor (beta chain). Per the authors' pipeline: From reference gene primer amplification, estimates of nucleated cell counts were derived. Sequencing used immunoSEQ multiplex PCR; TCRdb keeps in-frame clones, though not all of them. D and trimming were read from the DNA, whereas the V and J calls and clone size are those reported in that table. The sample includes about 150,000 clones, around 85% of them seen just once. CDR1 SNHLY and CDR2 FYNNEI come from the germline V gene. CDR3 length: 14 residues. Trimming pared 6 bases from V and 3 bases from J, leaving 14 bases between. These data come from a study of blood T cell repertoires in COVID-19.

Input material: PBMCs or T cells enriched from blood (not recorded which). The source of this sequence is a woman aged 40 to 50 who had recovered from COVID-19. The V gene is TRBV2, the J gene TRBJ1-1; D gene ambiguous. DNA of the CDR3: TGTGCCAGCAGCACGAGTTTTGGAGACACTGAAGCTTTCTTT. Translating it yields CASSTSFGDTEAFF.